This T cell receptor beta chain was observed in a study of T-cell reconstitution after alpha-beta-depleted transplantation in children. It was with unique molecular identifiers that the TCRbeta library was prepared. TCRdb redid the calling of the PCR reads with MiXCR, one entry per CDR3 protein. The profile shows some 600,000 distinct CDR3 sequences, 16% of them singletons. This clonotype came up a few times. Trimming cost V 2 bases and J 2 bases, with 12 bases left between them. CDR1 and CDR2 (germline): MNHEY, SVGAGI. The CDR3 is made up of 15 amino acids. This sequence originates from a human donor who donated a stem cell graft to a child with acute myeloid leukemia. This chain joins TRBV6-5 and TRBJ2-5, with D possibly matching TRBD2 (5 bases). The specimen was PBMCs from the stem cell graft donor, collected from the stem cell graft. CDR3 nucleotide sequence: TGTGCCAGCAGTTACGGAGGCCGGCGTCAAGAGACCCAGTACTTC. Its translation is CASSYGGRRQETQYF.